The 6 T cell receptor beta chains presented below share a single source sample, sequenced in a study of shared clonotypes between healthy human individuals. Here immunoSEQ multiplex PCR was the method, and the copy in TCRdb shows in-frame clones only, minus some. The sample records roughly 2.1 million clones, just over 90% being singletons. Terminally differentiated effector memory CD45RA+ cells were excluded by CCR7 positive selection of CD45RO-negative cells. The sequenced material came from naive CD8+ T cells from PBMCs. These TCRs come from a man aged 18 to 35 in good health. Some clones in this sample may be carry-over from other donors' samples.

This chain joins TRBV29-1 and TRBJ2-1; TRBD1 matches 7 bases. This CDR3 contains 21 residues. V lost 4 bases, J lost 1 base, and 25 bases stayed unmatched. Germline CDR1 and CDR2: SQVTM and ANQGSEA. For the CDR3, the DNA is TGCAGCGTTGTGTTTCGGGGCTGGACAGGACCAAATTTCCGGTCCTACAATGAGCAGTTCTTC. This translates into CSVVFRGWTGPNFRSYNEQFF.

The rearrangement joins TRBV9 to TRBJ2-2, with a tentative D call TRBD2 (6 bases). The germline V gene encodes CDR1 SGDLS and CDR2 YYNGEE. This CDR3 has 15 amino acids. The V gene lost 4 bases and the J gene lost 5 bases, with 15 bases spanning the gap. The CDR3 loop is CASSSRDFFTGELFF. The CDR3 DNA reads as TGTGCCAGCAGCTCCCGGGACTTCTTTACCGGGGAGCTGTTTTTT.

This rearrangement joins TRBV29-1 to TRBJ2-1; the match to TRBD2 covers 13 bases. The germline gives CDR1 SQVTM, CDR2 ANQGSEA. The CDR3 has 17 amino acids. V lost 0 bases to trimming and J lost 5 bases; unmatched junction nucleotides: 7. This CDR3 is CSVEDPTSGRRHNEQFF. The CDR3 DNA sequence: TGCAGCGTTGAAGATCCGACTAGCGGGAGGCGGCACAATGAGCAGTTCTTC.

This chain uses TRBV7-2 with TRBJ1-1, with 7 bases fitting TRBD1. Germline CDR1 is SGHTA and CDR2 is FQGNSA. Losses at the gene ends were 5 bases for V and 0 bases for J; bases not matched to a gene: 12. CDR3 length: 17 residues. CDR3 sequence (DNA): TGTGCCAGCAGCCTAGTGACAGGGACAACTATGAACACTGAAGCTTTCTTT. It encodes CASSLVTGTTMNTEAFF. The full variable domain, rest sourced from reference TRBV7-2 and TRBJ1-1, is GAGVSQSPSNKVTEKGKDVELRCDPISGHTALYWYRQSLGQGLEFLIYFQGNSAPDKSGLPSDRFSAERTGGSVSTLTIQRTQQEDSAVYLCASSLVTGTTMNTEAFFGQGTRLTVV.

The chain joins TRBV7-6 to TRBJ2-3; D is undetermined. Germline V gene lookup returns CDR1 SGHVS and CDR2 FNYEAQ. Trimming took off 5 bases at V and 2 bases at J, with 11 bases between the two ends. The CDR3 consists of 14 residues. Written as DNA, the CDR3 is TGTGCCAGCAGCCCCGGAATCGACACAGATACGCAGTATTTT. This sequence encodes CASSPGIDTDTQYF.

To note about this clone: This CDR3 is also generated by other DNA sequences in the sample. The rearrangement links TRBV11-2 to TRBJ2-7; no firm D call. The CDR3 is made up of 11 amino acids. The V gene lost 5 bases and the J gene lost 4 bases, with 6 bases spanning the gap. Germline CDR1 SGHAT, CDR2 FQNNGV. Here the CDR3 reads CASSLPYEQYF. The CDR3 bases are TGTGCCAGCAGCCTCCCGTACGAGCAGTACTTC.